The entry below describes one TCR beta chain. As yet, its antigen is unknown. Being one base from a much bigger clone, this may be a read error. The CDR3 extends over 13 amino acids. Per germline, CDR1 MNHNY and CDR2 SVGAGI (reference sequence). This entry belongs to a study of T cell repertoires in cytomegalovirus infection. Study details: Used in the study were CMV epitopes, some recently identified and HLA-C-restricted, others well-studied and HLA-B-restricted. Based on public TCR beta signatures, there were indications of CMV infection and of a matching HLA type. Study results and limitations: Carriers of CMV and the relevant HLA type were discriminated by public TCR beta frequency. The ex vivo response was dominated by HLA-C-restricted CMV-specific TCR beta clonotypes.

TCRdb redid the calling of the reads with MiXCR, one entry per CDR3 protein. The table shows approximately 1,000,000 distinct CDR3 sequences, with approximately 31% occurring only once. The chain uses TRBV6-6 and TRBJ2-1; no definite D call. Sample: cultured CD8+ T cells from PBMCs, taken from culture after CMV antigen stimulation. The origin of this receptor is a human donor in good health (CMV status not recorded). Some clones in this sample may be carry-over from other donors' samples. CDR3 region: CASSYVQVNEQIF. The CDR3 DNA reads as TGTGCCAGCAGTTACGTCCAGGTCAATGAGCAGATCTTC.